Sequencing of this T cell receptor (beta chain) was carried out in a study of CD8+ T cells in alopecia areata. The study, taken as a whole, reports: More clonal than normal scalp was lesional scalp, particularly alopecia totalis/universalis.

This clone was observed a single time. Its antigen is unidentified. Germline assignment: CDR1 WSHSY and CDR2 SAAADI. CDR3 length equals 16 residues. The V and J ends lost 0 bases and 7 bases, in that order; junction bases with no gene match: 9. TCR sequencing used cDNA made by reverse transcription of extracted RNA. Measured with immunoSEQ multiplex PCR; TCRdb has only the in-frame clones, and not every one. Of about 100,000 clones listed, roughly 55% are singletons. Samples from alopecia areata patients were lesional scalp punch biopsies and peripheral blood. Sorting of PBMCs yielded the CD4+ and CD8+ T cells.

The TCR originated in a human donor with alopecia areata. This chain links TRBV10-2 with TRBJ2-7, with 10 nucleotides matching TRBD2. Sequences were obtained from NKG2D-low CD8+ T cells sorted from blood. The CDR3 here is CASSESPASGSGEQYF. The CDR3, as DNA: TGCGCCAGCAGTGAGTCGCCGGCTAGCGGGAGTGGAGAGCAGTACTTC.